Following are 25 T cell receptor beta chains from one sample sequenced in a study of graft-versus-host responses after intestinal transplantation. Sequencing was performed with immunoSEQ multiplex PCR; in TCRdb, only in-frame clones are kept and a portion is missing. The data show nearly 110,000 clones, 87% seen once. These receptors' targets are unknown. Source: unstimulated CD4+ T cells sorted from spleen or lymph node cells, taken before transplant. These receptors were taken from a human donor who was the organ donor for an intestinal transplant.

Regarding this clone: The sample carries other DNA sequences with the same CDR3. The rearrangement joins TRBV20-1 to TRBJ2-3; TRBD1 might be the D (5 bases). Germline values: CDR1 DFQATT, CDR2 SNEGSKA (reference sequence). This CDR3 is built from 11 residues. Trimming took 3 bases from V and 5 from J, leaving 6 bases between them. The CDR3, as DNA: TGCAGTGCTAGGGGGCGAGATACGCAGTATTTT. Protein: CSARGRDTQYF.

V and J are TRBV10-1 and TRBJ1-3; tentatively, D is TRBD1 (6 bases). The V end lost 7 bases, the J end lost 3 bases, and 13 bases lay between the germline ends. This CDR3 is built from 14 residues. Germline loops: CDR1 WNHNN, CDR2 SYGVQD (reference sequence). CDR3: CASTAGQFGNTIYF. The CDR3 DNA reads as TGCGCCAGCACCGCCGGACAGTTTGGAAACACCATATATTTT.

This clone was detected once. This chain connects TRBV2 to TRBJ2-6; D not resolved. Germline V gene data show CDR1 as SNHLY and CDR2 as FYNNEI. The ends were cut back, 8 bases at V and 2 bases at J, with 7 bases in the middle. CDR3 length: 13 residues. The CDR3 loop reads CASGPTGANVLTF. The DNA for the CDR3 is TGTGCCAGCGGGCCGACTGGGGCCAACGTCCTGACTTTC.

The chain is built from TRBV6-1 and TRBJ2-7; no firm D call. Germline V gives CDR1 MNHNS, CDR2 SASEGT. The length of the CDR3 is 11 residues. V was clipped by 4 bases and J by 2 bases, with 3 bases between them. The CDR3 DNA follows: TGTGCCAGCAGTGGACCCTACGAGCAGTACTTC. Protein: CASSGPYEQYF.

CDR3 DNA sequence: TGTGCCAGCAGTGAAGCGCCAGGGGGCCCGTCCTACAATGAGCAGTTCTTC. Amino acid sequence: CASSEAPGGPSYNEQFF. The V gene is TRBV6-1, the J gene TRBJ2-1, with 8 bases aligning to TRBD1. The CDR3 runs 17 residues. V was clipped by 0 bases and J by 1 base; unmatched bases: 5. From germline, CDR1 is MNHNS and CDR2 SASEGT.

J is TRBJ2-2 and V is TRBV19, with TRBD2 identical over 16 bases. Unmatched junction bases numbered 4, after V lost 6 bases and J lost 0 bases. The CDR3 loop spans 18 amino acids. Germline CDR1 is LNHDA and CDR2 is SQIVND (reference sequence). The CDR3 here is CASSLGLAGGPNTGELFF. The CDR3 DNA is TGTGCCAGTAGCCTGGGACTAGCGGGGGGGCCGAACACCGGGGAGCTGTTTTTT.

The chain recombines TRBV11-2 with TRBJ2-1; 7 nucleotides match TRBD2. V dropped 6 bases and J dropped 4; count of bases not matched to a gene: 9. The CDR3 loop spans 15 amino acids. Germline V gene sequence: CDR1 SGHAT, CDR2 FQNNGV. Here the CDR3 DNA reads TGTGCCAGCAGGCCAGAGCGGGGAACATACAATGAGCAGTTCTTC. This encodes CASRPERGTYNEQFF. Combining the CDR3 with reference TRBV11-2 and TRBJ2-1 gives the whole variable domain EAGVAQSPRYKIIEKRQSVAFWCNPISGHATLYWYQQILGQGPKLLIQFQNNGVVDDSQLPKDRFSAERLKGVDSTLKIQPAKLEDSAVYLCASRPERGTYNEQFFGPGTRLTVL.

The V and J genes are TRBV5-4 and TRBJ2-7; either TRBD1 or TRBD2 may supply D (5 bases each). The CDR3 covers 17 residues. Germline lookup yields CDR1 SGHNT and CDR2 YYREEE (reference sequence). Between the trimmed V and J ends, which lost 4 bases and 0 bases, there was a span of 20 bases. The CDR3 nucleotides read TGTGCCAGCAGCGTAGCCCTCCCCGGGGCAGCCTCCTACGAGCAGTACTTC. It translates to CASSVALPGAASYEQYF.

This chain connects TRBV9 to TRBJ2-1; D unresolved. CDR3 length equals 16 residues. Trimming took off 0 bases at V and 6 bases at J, with 16 bases between the two ends. Germline V gene lookup returns CDR1 SGDLS and CDR2 YYNGEE. CDR3 residues: CASSVASQPQLNEQFF. DNA for the CDR3: TGTGCCAGCAGCGTAGCCAGCCAGCCCCAGCTCAATGAGCAGTTCTTC.

The rearrangement uses TRBV9 and TRBJ2-2; the D is unclear. Germline-derived CDR1 and CDR2 are SGDLS and YYNGEE. This CDR3 contains 16 residues. Deletions cut 3 bases from V and 5 bases from J, with 17 bases between. The CDR3 DNA is TGTGCCAGCAGCGCCCGCACTGCACATCGGACCGGGGAGCTGTTTTTT. Translated, it gives CASSARTAHRTGELFF.

The chain uses TRBV6-6 and TRBJ1-5, with TRBD1 identical over 8 bases. Germline CDR1 reads MNHNY; CDR2 reads SVGAGI (reference sequence). V lost 6 bases to trimming and J lost 0 bases; unmatched junction nucleotides: 4. The CDR3 has 15 residues. The CDR3 protein is CASSRGQASNQPQHF. The CDR3 DNA sequence: TGTGCCAGCAGCCGGGGACAGGCTAGCAATCAGCCCCAGCATTTT.

The V gene is TRBV27, the J gene TRBJ2-2; D is unresolved. V dropped 7 bases and J dropped 1 base, with 16 bases sitting between them. Germline CDR1 and CDR2: MNHEY and SMNVEV (reference sequence). This CDR3 has 16 amino acids. The CDR3 spells CASKAPGFLNTGELFF. CDR3 DNA sequence: TGTGCCAGCAAAGCCCCCGGGTTCTTGAACACCGGGGAGCTGTTTTTT.

The CDR3, as DNA: TGTGCCAGCAGGTTCACAGGAGATTCACCCCTCCACTTT. Encoded protein: CASRFTGDSPLHF. The chain links TRBV6-5 to TRBJ1-6; D possibly corresponds to TRBD1 (5 bases). The ends were cut back, 6 bases at V and 8 bases at J, with 11 bases in the middle. CDR1 MNHEY and CDR2 SVGAGI come from the germline V gene. The CDR3 runs to 13 residues.

This clone came up a few times. The rearrangement links TRBV5-6 to TRBJ2-5; the D call may be TRBD1 or TRBD2 (5 bases each). The CDR3 covers 14 residues. Looked up from germline, CDR1 is SGHDT and CDR2 is YYEEEE. The germline V and J ends were trimmed by 2 bases and 4 bases, with 12 bases remaining between them. The CDR3 nucleotides are TGTGCCAGCAGCTTACTATCGGGGCGAGAGACCCAGTACTTC. This sequence encodes CASSLLSGRETQYF.

The chain recombines TRBV5-1 with TRBJ1-1; D gene ambiguous. Germline assignment: CDR1 SGHRS and CDR2 YFSETQ. V lost 2 bases, J lost 10 bases, and 18 bases lay in between. The CDR3 spans 14 residues. The CDR3: CASSFSSTETIAFF. The CDR3 DNA is TGCGCCAGCAGCTTTTCTTCGACCGAAACTATAGCTTTCTTT. The full variable domain, rest sourced from reference TRBV5-1 and TRBJ1-1, is KAGVTQTPRYLIKTRGQQVTLSCSPISGHRSVSWYQQTPGQGLQFLFEYFSETQRNKGNFPGRFSGRQFSNSRSEMNVSTLELGDSALYLCASSFSSTETIAFFGQGTRLTVV.

The V call is TRBV2, the J call TRBJ2-1; TRBD2 aligns across 10 bases. The CDR3 length is 16 residues. J gave up 10 bases and V 3 bases, and 12 bases lay outside the gene matches. CDR1 SNHLY and CDR2 FYNNEI come from the germline V gene. In nucleotides, the CDR3 is TGTGCCAGCAGTGACAAGAGCGGGAGGGCAATTAGGGAGCAGTTCTTC. Amino acids: CASSDKSGRAIREQFF.

Details on this clone: Relative to the germline gene, one junction end is altered; a read error may explain this. V gene TRBV7-7 combines with J gene TRBJ2-1; possible D gene TRBD2, 5 bases. Looked up from germline, CDR1 is SSHAT and CDR2 is FNYEAQ (reference sequence). The CDR3 totals 13 residues. In DNA form, the CDR3 reads TGTGCTAGCAGCTTAGCGCAGGTCGATGAGCAGTTCTTC. Translating it yields CASSLAQVDEQFF.

The genes are TRBV9 and TRBJ2-2; a weak D match, TRBD2 (5 bases). V gave up 2 bases and J gave up 5 bases, with 13 bases separating them. In germline, CDR1 is SGDLS, CDR2 YYNGEE. There are 15 residues in the CDR3. CDR3 DNA sequence: TGTGCCAGCAGCGTGCAAGGACTCCAGACCGGGGAGCTGTTTTTT. Protein: CASSVQGLQTGELFF.

This clone appeared a few times. The chain employs TRBV9 and TRBJ2-1, with D hard to call. Germline V CDR1 and CDR2: SGDLS, YYNGEE. The ends were cut back, 0 bases at V and 4 bases at J, with 5 bases in the middle. This CDR3 comprises 13 residues. CDR3 DNA sequence: TGTGCCAGCAGCGTAGACTTTTACAATGAGCAGTTCTTC. It is translated as CASSVDFYNEQFF.

This chain joins TRBV18 and TRBJ2-3, with D tentatively TRBD2 (6 bases). V gave up 3 bases and J gave up 1 base, with 14 bases separating them. The CDR3 sequence is 16 residues long. Germline CDR1 KGHSH, CDR2 LQKENI. The CDR3 DNA sequence: TGTGCCAGCTCACCGGGCCGGGGACTTCGCACAGATACGCAGTATTTT. Encoded protein: CASSPGRGLRTDTQYF.

The chain uses TRBV19 and TRBJ1-4; 9 bases align to TRBD1. V trimming: 5 bases; J trimming: 6 bases; junction bases outside the gene matches: 7. CDR1 LNHDA and CDR2 SQIVND come from the germline V gene (reference sequence). The CDR3 is made up of 15 amino acids. The CDR3 is CASSPTGGADEKLFF. CDR3 DNA: TGTGCCAGTAGTCCCACAGGGGGCGCGGATGAAAAACTGTTTTTT.

The CDR3 is CASSWILKLNSGANVLTF. In DNA form, the CDR3 reads TGTGCCAGCAGTTGGATCCTAAAATTGAACTCTGGGGCCAACGTCCTGACTTTC. This sequence joins TRBV27 and TRBJ2-6; no clear D gene. CDR3 length: 18 residues. Germline lookup yields CDR1 MNHEY and CDR2 SMNVEV (reference sequence). The V gene lost 4 bases and the J gene lost 0 bases, with 16 bases spanning the gap.

The chain combines TRBV30 with TRBJ1-2, with 7 nucleotides matching TRBD1. The junction had 6 bases not matched to a gene; V was cut back by 0 bases and J by 5 bases. The CDR3 length is 14 residues. The germline CDR1 and CDR2 sequences are GTSNPN and SVGIG (reference sequence). The CDR3 DNA sequence: TGTGCCTGGAGTGTATTTGGGACAGCATATGGCTACACCTTC. Translating gives CAWSVFGTAYGYTF.

This chain joins TRBV7-9 and TRBJ1-1; the D gene is possibly TRBD1 (6 bases). This CDR3 has 14 residues. CDR1 and CDR2 (germline): SEHNR, FQNEAQ (reference sequence). V was shortened by 5 bases and J by 3 bases, with 13 bases between the two germline ends. The CDR3 loop is CASSITGRDTEAFF. CDR3 DNA sequence: TGTGCCAGCAGCATAACAGGGAGGGACACTGAAGCTTTCTTT.

The chain joins TRBV7-2 to TRBJ1-1, with D unclear. The CDR3 extends over 14 amino acids. Germline CDR1 reads SGHTA; CDR2 reads FQGNSA. Trimming stripped 5 bases from V and 8 bases from J, with 18 bases between. Here the CDR3 reads CASSVSPARGEAFF. The CDR3 DNA follows: TGTGCCAGCAGCGTTTCTCCCGCGAGAGGAGAAGCTTTCTTT.